The next 26 T cell receptor beta chains were all read from a single sample in a study of immune heterogeneity within non-small cell lung tumors. Per sample, 450 to 600 ng of bulk tumor genomic DNA was the template used. Several far-apart biopsies were taken per primary tumor during surgery. These patients got curative surgery after being newly diagnosed with untreated non-small cell lung cancer. TCR beta CDR3 was amplified by multiplex PCR, first round approximately 9 cycles, 32 V and 13 J primers. MiXCR was run by TCRdb on the multiplex PCR reads, yielding one entry per CDR3 protein. The table records 25,000 to 40,000 distinct CDR3 sequences, less than 35% of them present only once. The sequenced material came from lung tumor tissue. Receptors originate from a middle-aged man with non-small cell lung cancer.

In the case of this clonotype: A much more abundant neighbour one base away suggests this may be a read error. Since the CDR3 does not end with the conserved phenylalanine or tryptophan, this likely comes from a read error. The chain carries TRBV12-3 or TRBV12-4 and TRBJ1-6; 10 bases align to TRBD1. The ends lost 6 bases at V and 8 bases at J; junction bases unmatched: 4. The CDR3 is 14 residues long. CDR3 coding DNA: TGTGCCAGCAGGACCGGGACAGGGGATTCACCCCTCCACTCT. Residues: CASRTGTGDSPLHS.

Judged by abundance, this clonotype is medium-sized. This chain uses TRBV12-3 or TRBV12-4 with TRBJ2-1; D is unclear. Trimming left V 1 base short and J 9 bases short, with 4 bases between. This CDR3 region has 11 residues. The CDR3 reads CASSLVGEQFF. CDR3 coding DNA: TGTGCCAGCAGTTTAGTGGGTGAGCAGTTCTTC.

This clonotype was recorded at least ten times. V is TRBV19 and J is TRBJ2-2; 11 bases line up with TRBD1. The CDR3 is 15 amino acids. V dropped 3 bases and J dropped 4; count of bases not matched to a gene: 1. The V gene's germline CDR1 is LNHDA and CDR2 SQIVND (reference sequence). The CDR3 region has the DNA TGTGCCAGTAGTATGGGGACAGGGGGCACCGGGGAGCTGTTTTTT. Its protein product is CASSMGTGGTGELFF.

In regard to this clonotype: Compared with germline, one end of the junction differs, possibly owing to a read error. The chain couples TRBV12-3 or TRBV12-4 to TRBJ2-1; tentatively, D is TRBD1 (6 bases). The CDR3 consists of 14 residues. The CDR3 sequence is CASPTGHLLNEQFF. The CDR3 coding sequence is TGTGCCAGCCCGACGGGACACCTCCTAAATGAACAGTTCTTC.

This clonotype came up once. One base away lies a much larger clone, so this may be a sequencing read error. This sequence joins TRBV20-1 and TRBJ2-1, with 8 nucleotides matching TRBD1. The CDR3 has 18 residues. The junction had 14 bases not matched to a gene; V was cut back by 2 bases and J by 2 bases. The germline V gene has CDR1 DFQATT and CDR2 SNEGSKA (reference sequence). The CDR3: CSARTDRGFLSTYNEQFF. The CDR3 bases are TGCAGTGCTAGAACAGACAGGGGATTTCTTAGCACCTACAATGAGCAGTTCTTC.

This clonotype has a handful of counts. J is TRBJ2-7 and V is TRBV20-1; 7 bases fit TRBD1. The germline CDR1 and CDR2 sequences are DFQATT and SNEGSKA (reference sequence). J gave up 2 bases and V 1 base, and 5 bases lay outside the gene matches. The CDR3 totals 14 residues. CDR3 region: CSARGLGQTYEQYF. CDR3 nucleotides: TGCAGTGCTAGAGGTTTGGGACAGACCTACGAGCAGTACTTC.

The sample holds a few counts of this clonotype. The chain uses TRBV7-2 and TRBJ1-4, with TRBD1 matching 8 bases. The germline gives CDR1 SGHTA, CDR2 FQGNSA. Germline trimming cut 3 bases from V and 8 bases from J; bases unmatched to any gene: 5. CDR3 length: 14 amino acids. In DNA, the CDR3 is TGTGCCAGCAGCTTTCAGGGGGCGGGGGAAAAACTGTTTTTT. Its protein product is CASSFQGAGEKLFF.

This clonotype showed up many times. The chain joins TRBV9 to TRBJ2-2, with 7 bases that match TRBD2. The V segment lost 7 bases and the J segment 4 bases; nucleotides outside the gene matches: 10. Germline CDR1 is SGDLS and CDR2 is YYNGEE. This CDR3 is built from 15 residues. The CDR3 is CASGSGMSVTGELFF. Written as DNA, the CDR3 is TGTGCCAGCGGGAGCGGGATGAGTGTCACCGGGGAGCTGTTTTTT. Looking up the rest from reference TRBV9 and TRBJ2-2 gives the full variable domain: DSGVTQTPKHLITATGQRVTLRCSPRSGDLSVYWYQQSLDQGLQFLIQYYNGEERAKGNILERFSAQQFPDLHSELNLSSLELGDSALYFCASGSGMSVTGELFFGEGSRLTVL.

The chain combines TRBV12-3 or TRBV12-4 with TRBJ2-3, with TRBD1 matching 10 bases. This CDR3 is 17 amino acids long. J gave up 5 bases and V 5 bases, and 13 bases lay outside the gene matches. The CDR3 protein is CASSHGSGTGVRDTQYF. In nucleotides, the CDR3 is TGTGCCAGCAGTCACGGATCCGGGACAGGGGTGCGAGATACGCAGTATTTT.

This clonotype was recorded a few times. This chain connects TRBV9 to TRBJ1-1, with unresolved D. Germline values: CDR1 SGDLS, CDR2 YYNGEE. The CDR3 runs to 11 residues. V was pared by 5 bases and J by 5 bases, with 7 bases between. CDR3 region: CASRRGTEAFF. The DNA for the CDR3 is TGTGCCAGCAGGCGGGGTACTGAAGCTTTCTTT. The full variable domain, completed using reference TRBV9 and TRBJ1-1, is DSGVTQTPKHLITATGQRVTLRCSPRSGDLSVYWYQQSLDQGLQFLIQYYNGEERAKGNILERFSAQQFPDLHSELNLSSLELGDSALYFCASRRGTEAFFGQGTRLTVV.

This clonotype was seen a few times. This chain joins TRBV5-1 and TRBJ2-2; D not resolved. CDR1 is SGHRS, CDR2 YFSETQ, per germline. V was clipped by 4 bases and J by 2 bases, with 9 bases between them. The CDR3 sequence is 14 residues long. CDR3 loop: CASSDRANTGELFF. As DNA, the CDR3 is TGCGCCAGCAGCGACCGGGCCAACACCGGGGAGCTGTTTTTT. Full variable domain (missing parts from reference TRBV5-1 and TRBJ2-2): KAGVTQTPRYLIKTRGQQVTLSCSPISGHRSVSWYQQTPGQGLQFLFEYFSETQRNKGNFPGRFSGRQFSNSRSEMNVSTLELGDSALYLCASSDRANTGELFFGEGSRLTVL.

The chain carries TRBV20-1 and TRBJ2-1; 14 bases are a match to TRBD2. Germline V gene sequence: CDR1 DFQATT, CDR2 SNEGSKA (reference sequence). V was clipped by 5 bases and J by 9 bases; unmatched bases: 9. The CDR3 consists of 15 residues. The CDR3 loop reads CSAATSGRVWGEQFF. The CDR3 nucleotides read TGCAGTGCTGCGACTAGCGGGAGGGTTTGGGGTGAGCAGTTCTTC.

This clonotype was seen just once. The chain is built from TRBV7-9 and TRBJ2-3; 9 nucleotides align to TRBD2. The germline CDR1 and CDR2 sequences are SEHNR and FQNEAQ (reference sequence). J lost 2 bases, V lost 6 bases, and 9 bases had no gene match. CDR3 length equals 16 residues. CDR3 bases: TGTGCCAGCAGAAACTCCGCGGGAGGGCCCACAGATACGCAGTATTTT. Protein product: CASRNSAGGPTDTQYF.

This rearrangement joins TRBV11-3 to TRBJ2-2, with 12 nucleotides matching TRBD2. The V segment lost 5 bases and the J segment 5 bases; nucleotides outside the gene matches: 6. Germline loops: CDR1 SGHNT, CDR2 YENEEA. CDR3 length equals 16 residues. CDR3 sequence reads: CASSRGTSGPTGELFF. Here the CDR3 DNA reads TGTGCCAGCAGCCGAGGGACTAGCGGGCCGACCGGGGAGCTGTTTTTT.

This clonotype was found many times. V and J are TRBV2 and TRBJ2-7; 10 positions match TRBD2. Germline values: CDR1 SNHLY, CDR2 FYNNEI. The CDR3 sequence is 13 residues long. With V trimmed by 7 bases and J by 9 bases, 9 bases remained unmatched. The CDR3 DNA sequence: TGTGCCAGCACCGGGACTAGCGAGTCGGGGCAGTACTTC. Its translation: CASTGTSESGQYF.

This clonotype was recorded at least ten times. The chain joins TRBV12-3 or TRBV12-4 to TRBJ2-7; D remains unclear. The CDR3 extends over 13 amino acids. The ends were cut back, 2 bases at V and 6 bases at J, with 11 bases in the middle. The CDR3 bases are TGTGCCAGCAGTTTACTGACTTCCCCCGAGCAGTACTTC. This codes for CASSLLTSPEQYF.

Only a few counts were recorded for this clonotype. The gene calls are TRBV29-1 and TRBJ2-3; D is perhaps TRBD2 (5 bases). CDR1 SQVTM and CDR2 ANQGSEA come from the germline V gene. The germline V and J ends were trimmed by 4 bases and 4 bases, with 21 bases remaining between them. The CDR3 sequence is 16 residues long. CDR3 amino acids: CSVVLLAGSRADTQYF. The CDR3 DNA reads as TGCAGCGTTGTACTTTTGGCGGGCTCACGGGCAGATACGCAGTATTTT.

In this sample, this clonotype turned up a few times. The rearrangement links TRBV3-1 to TRBJ1-3; 8 nucleotides line up with TRBD1. The CDR3 runs to 14 residues. Germline lookup yields CDR1 LGHDT and CDR2 YNNKEL (reference sequence). V trimming: 6 bases; J trimming: 4 bases; junction bases outside the gene matches: 5. The CDR3 sequence: CASSGTGGGNTIYF. CDR3 coding DNA: TGTGCCAGCAGTGGGACAGGCGGGGGAAACACCATATATTTT.

This clonotype was seen at least ten times. The chain links TRBV20-1 to TRBJ2-7; TRBD2 matches 11 bases. Trimming took 1 base from V and 3 from J; bases not matched to a gene: 8. The CDR3 is made up of 16 amino acids. CDR1 and CDR2 (germline): DFQATT, SNEGSKA (reference sequence). The CDR3 bases are TGCAGTGCTAGAGGCGGGGGGACTAGCGGACACTACGAGCAGTACTTC. Translated: CSARGGGTSGHYEQYF.

A word on this clonotype: This may come from a read error, since a much larger clone is one base off. The chain links TRBV24-1 to TRBJ2-1; D possibly corresponds to TRBD1 (5 bases). The CDR3 runs 14 residues. CDR1 KGHDR and CDR2 SFDVKD come from the germline V gene. The V gene lost 7 bases and the J gene lost 6 bases, with 15 bases spanning the gap. The CDR3 here is CATRDSWKGNEQFF. CDR3 sequence (DNA): TGTGCCACCAGAGACAGTTGGAAAGGCAATGAGCAGTTCTTC.

At least ten counts were recorded for this clonotype. The J gene is TRBJ2-7, the V gene TRBV28; 16 positions agree with TRBD2. J lost 2 bases, V lost 5 bases, and 15 bases had no gene match. The CDR3 length is 20 residues. CDR1 and CDR2 from the germline V gene are MDHEN and SYDVKM. Here the CDR3 reads CASSLLLTGLAGGLTYEQYF. The CDR3 nucleotides read TGTGCCAGCAGTCTCCTTCTCACGGGACTAGCGGGAGGGCTTACCTACGAGCAGTACTTC.

Only a few counts were recorded for this clonotype. The genes are TRBV3-1 and TRBJ1-1, with a possible D match to TRBD1 (6 bases). CDR3 size: 14 residues. Germline V gives CDR1 LGHDT, CDR2 YNNKEL (reference sequence). Trimming removed 5 bases from V and 5 bases from J, with 15 bases in between. CDR3 DNA: TGTGCCAGCAGCTCCAGGGGTATGGGTACTGAAGCTTTCTTT. It codes for CASSSRGMGTEAFF.

This clonotype has a count of ten or more. V and J are TRBV30 and TRBJ1-2; 8 positions agree with TRBD1. The V gene's germline CDR1 is GTSNPN and CDR2 SVGIG (reference sequence). Unmatched junction bases numbered 6, after V lost 4 bases and J lost 2 bases. There are 14 residues in the CDR3. CDR3 sequence: CAWIRTGTNYGYTF. The CDR3 DNA reads TGTGCCTGGATCCGGACAGGGACCAACTATGGCTACACCTTC.

This clonotype was observed a few times. DNA of the CDR3: TGTGCCAGCAGTTACGAAAGCGGGAGTAAGCAGTTCTTC. Translated, it gives CASSYESGSKQFF. V is TRBV6-5 and J is TRBJ2-1; 8 bases are shared with TRBD2. This CDR3 is 13 amino acids long. Germline V gene lookup returns CDR1 MNHEY and CDR2 SVGAGI. V shed 2 bases, J shed 11 bases, and the junction held 5 bases outside the gene matches.

This clonotype rates as medium-sized. The genes are TRBV2 and TRBJ2-7, with 9 bases identical to TRBD1. The CDR3 is made up of 13 amino acids. Losses at the gene ends were 7 bases for V and 3 bases for J; bases not matched to a gene: 4. CDR1 SNHLY and CDR2 FYNNEI come from the germline V gene. The CDR3 coding sequence is TGTGCCAGCAAGCGGGACAGGGACTACGAGCAGTACTTC. Its translation is CASKRDRDYEQYF.

This clonotype has just a few counts. The rearrangement links TRBV5-1 to TRBJ1-2; 9 nucleotides align to TRBD1. The germline CDR1 and CDR2 sequences are SGHRS and YFSETQ. V lost 4 bases and J lost 9; bases outside the gene matches: 10. The CDR3 runs 14 residues. CDR3 region: CASSPRTGEWSYTF. The CDR3 bases are TGCGCCAGCAGCCCGAGGACAGGGGAGTGGAGCTACACCTTC.